These T cell receptor beta chains were read from a single sample in a study of blood T cell repertoires in COVID-19. Clones were sequenced by immunoSEQ multiplex PCR, and TCRdb holds only the in-frame ones, with some missing. Of under 85,000 clones in the sample, approximately 90% are singletons; the top ten hold roughly 5.3%. Sequenced sample: peripheral blood. These receptors were collected from an elderly woman with active or convalescent COVID-19. Both conserved end residues are part of each CDR3. A D gene is named only where the DNA matches it firmly. A clone size is listed for some rows: how often the clone was seen (once, few, many), or a class if it is expanded.

J gene: TRBJ1-4; V gene: TRBV7-8; clone size: .; D gene: TRBD1; CDR3 DNA: TGTGCCAGCAGCCTTCACGGCGACAGGGGAACTGAAAAACTGTTTTTT; CDR3 protein: CASSLHGDRGTEKLFF
J gene: TRBJ1-3; V gene: TRBV3-1/TRBV3-2; clone size: .; D gene: .; CDR3 DNA: TGTGCCAGCAGCCCCGACTACTCTGGAAACACCATATATTTT; CDR3 protein: CASSPDYSGNTIYF
J gene: TRBJ1-1; V gene: TRBV19; clone size: .; D gene: .; CDR3 DNA: TGTGCCAGTAGTATAGATCTTAGGGGAAAGGAAGCTTTCTTT; CDR3 protein: CASSIDLRGKEAFF
J gene: TRBJ2-7; V gene: TRBV5-5; clone size: once; D gene: TRBD1; CDR3 DNA: TGTGCCAGCAGCGTGGGACAGGGCGTCTACGAGCAGTACTTC; CDR3 protein: CASSVGQGVYEQYF
J gene: TRBJ2-7; V gene: TRBV11-2; clone size: .; D gene: TRBD1; CDR3 DNA: TGTGCCAGCAGCTATACAGGGGGCGACTACGAGCAGTACTTC; CDR3 protein: CASSYTGGDYEQYF
J gene: TRBJ2-7; V gene: TRBV3-1/TRBV3-2; clone size: .; D gene: .; CDR3 DNA: TGTGCCAGCAGCCAAGCCCAGGAGGCGCTATACGAGCAGTACTTC; CDR3 protein: CASSQAQEALYEQYF
J gene: TRBJ2-7; V gene: TRBV21-1; clone size: .; D gene: .; CDR3 DNA: TGTGCCAGCAGCCACTCCTCCGGCGAGCAGTACTTC; CDR3 protein: CASSHSSGEQYF
J gene: TRBJ2-5; V gene: TRBV10-3; clone size: .; D gene: .; CDR3 DNA: TGTGCCATCAGTGAGCGGGGTCCCGAAGAGACCCAGTACTTC; CDR3 protein: CAISERGPEETQYF
J gene: TRBJ1-2; V gene: TRBV19; clone size: .; D gene: TRBD1; CDR3 DNA: TGTGCCAGTATACCTCAGGGACAGTACGCTAACTATGGCTACACCTTC; CDR3 protein: CASIPQGQYANYGYTF
J gene: TRBJ1-1; V gene: TRBV29-1; clone size: .; D gene: .; CDR3 DNA: TGCAGCGTCGGACAGAAGAACACTGAAGCTTTCTTT; CDR3 protein: CSVGQKNTEAFF